This is a list of T cell receptor beta chains from one sample in a study of CD8+CD57+ T cells in acquired aplastic anemia. TCRdb redid the calling of the reads with MiXCR, one entry per CDR3 protein. This sample has 160,000 or so distinct CDR3 sequences; 45% to 55% occur once, and the top ten carry more than 1%. Material for sequencing was sorted CD4+, CD8+, or CD8+CD57+ T cells (not recorded which) from PBMCs. These receptor sequences come from a human donor with aplastic anemia. The CDR3 runs from the conserved cysteine through the conserved F or W. A D gene is named only where the DNA matches it firmly. Clone size appears in some rows only: once, few, many, or a class for an expanded clone.

-	TRBV2	TRBJ1-4	many	TGTGCCAGCAGTGGGGGGGGGACTAATGAAAAACTGTTTTTT	CASSGGGTNEKLFF
-	TRBV20-1	TRBJ1-1	-	TGCAGTGCTAGAGATACGTGGGAATGGAAGAACACTGAAGCTTTCTTT	CSARDTWEWKNTEAFF
-	TRBV12-3/TRBV12-4	TRBJ1-5	many	TGTGCCAGCAGTTTTAGTGGGTCGGGTCAGCCCCAGCATTTT	CASSFSGSGQPQHF
-	TRBV20-1	TRBJ1-1	many	TGCAGTGCTAGAGAAAGGCGCCCATACGCTGAAGCTTTCTTT	CSARERRPYAEAFF
-	TRBV10-3	TRBJ1-2	many	TGTGCCATCAGGGGGGGGGTGTGGGGCTACACCTTC	CAIRGGVWGYTF
TRBD1	TRBV20-1	TRBJ1-6	many	TGCAGTGCTCGGCCCGGGACAGACAATTCACCCCTCCACTTT	CSARPGTDNSPLHF
TRBD2	TRBV5-5	TRBJ2-5	many	TGTGCCAGCAGCTTGGGCAGGCCGGGGGGAGAGACCCAGTACTTC	CASSLGRPGGETQYF
TRBD1	TRBV19	TRBJ2-5	many	TGTGCCAGTAGTATACCTGGGACAGGCAGAGAGACCCAGTACTTC	CASSIPGTGRETQYF
-	TRBV10-3	TRBJ2-2	-	TGTGCCATCAGTCGGAACGGCGACACCGGGGAGCTGTCTTTT	CAISRNGDTGELSF
TRBD2	TRBV6-5	TRBJ2-2	-	TGTGCCAGCAGTTCCCCCGGGACTAGCAGCGTCGGCGGGGAGCTGTTTTTT	CASSSPGTSSVGGELFF
-	TRBV2	TRBJ1-3	-	TGTGCCAGCATCCCGGGCTCTGGAAACACCATATATTTT	CASIPGSGNTIYF
TRBD2	TRBV7-6	TRBJ2-1	-	TGTGCCAGCAGCTCGGGACTAGCGGTAAATGAGCAGTTCTTC	CASSSGLAVNEQFF
TRBD2	TRBV19	TRBJ2-1	many	TGTGCCAGTAGTCCCGAGGGACTACCAGACAATGAGCAGTTCTTC	CASSPEGLPDNEQFF
-	TRBV14	TRBJ2-2	-	TGTGCCAGCAGCCAAAGAACAGATTTATTATGGACCGGGGAGCTGTTTTTT	CASSQRTDLLWTGELFF
-	TRBV7-2	TRBJ1-6	many	TGTGCCAGCAGCTCGGGTGTAGGCAATTCACCCCTCCACTTT	CASSSGVGNSPLHF
TRBD1	TRBV2	TRBJ1-1	many	TGTGCCAGCATAAGGACAGGGGCTAACACTGAAGCTTTCTTT	CASIRTGANTEAFF
-	TRBV2	TRBJ2-3	-	TGTGCCAGCAGTGAGACGGGAGACAGCACAGATACGCAGTATTTT	CASSETGDSTDTQYF
-	TRBV25-1	TRBJ1-1	-	TGTGCCAGCAGTGAAGGTGGCAGGGTAGTTAGGACTGAAGCTTTCTTT	CASSEGGRVVRTEAFF
-	TRBV18	TRBJ1-2	many	TGTGCCAGCTCGCCAGGGGAATCCTATGGCTACACCTTC	CASSPGESYGYTF
-	TRBV25-1	TRBJ1-4	few	TGTGCCAGCAGTGAATGGGTGGCAGGGAGTAATGAAAAACTGTTTTTT	CASSEWVAGSNEKLFF
TRBD2	TRBV9	TRBJ2-5	-	TGTGCCAGCAGCGTAGGGCTAGCGGAACGAGAGACCCAGTACTTC	CASSVGLAERETQYF
TRBD2	TRBV7-9	TRBJ2-2	many	TGTGCCAGCAGACTAGCGGACGGTGGGGAGCTGTTTTTT	CASRLADGGELFF
-	TRBV7-2	TRBJ2-5	many	TGTGCCAGCAGCTTAGCGCTCGGCGAAGCGGAGACCCAGTACTTC	CASSLALGEAETQYF
-	TRBV7-9	TRBJ2-1	-	TGTGCCAGTGGGGACAACTCCTACAATGAGCAGTTCTTC	CASGDNSYNEQFF
-	TRBV20-1	TRBJ1-2	-	TGCAGTGCCACCCCGGAGGCGGGGATGTATGGCTACGCCTTC	CSATPEAGMYGYAF